These 20 T cell receptor beta chains share one sample of origin, sequenced in a study of post-analysis software for immune sequencing data. Study-level points and caveats: With TRBV5-6, TRBV5-1 and TRBV20-1 included, about five TRBV segments were more frequent in patients than in controls.

TCR beta cDNA libraries included unique molecular identifiers. TCRdb fed the PCR reads into MiXCR, producing one record per CDR3 protein. The table records about 570,000 distinct CDR3 sequences, around a third of them present only once. Their recognized antigens are unknown. Material for sequencing was blood. These receptors originate from a girl aged 2 to 17 with multiple sclerosis.

There are a few counts of this clonotype. The CDR3 sequence: CASSVWGLDSNQPQHF. The CDR3 nucleotides read TGTGCCAGCAGCGTGTGGGGTCTCGATAGCAATCAGCCCCAGCATTTT. V and J are TRBV5-8 and TRBJ1-5; D is unresolved. Trimming cost V 4 bases and J 0 bases, with 14 bases left between them. The CDR3 is made up of 16 amino acids. The germline V gene has CDR1 SGHTS and CDR2 YDEGEE.

The chain combines TRBV9 with TRBJ2-5; D may be TRBD2 (6 bases). V was cut by 0 bases and J by 2 bases, with 17 bases left in between. The CDR3 is made up of 17 amino acids. Germline V gives CDR1 SGDLS, CDR2 YYNGEE. CDR3 sequence: CASSVGGWAEGQETQYF. The CDR3 bases are TGTGCCAGCAGCGTAGGGGGGTGGGCGGAGGGTCAAGAGACCCAGTACTTC.

This clonotype was recorded a few times. The chain combines TRBV7-6 with TRBJ2-3; 7 bases align to TRBD1. The V gene's germline CDR1 is SGHVS and CDR2 FNYEAQ. The CDR3 is 14 amino acids. After removal of 4 bases from V and 1 base from J, the junction contained 2 bases not matched to a gene. The CDR3 bases are TGTGCCAGCAGCTCCGGGACAGGCACAGATACGCAGTATTTT. Its translation: CASSSGTGTDTQYF.

The genes are TRBV10-3 and TRBJ1-2; TRBD1 is a possible D gene (5 bases). CDR3 length: 13 residues. V was shortened by 2 bases and J by 10 bases, with 14 bases between the two germline ends. Germline V gene sequence: CDR1 ENHRY, CDR2 SYGVKD. CDR3 in amino acids: CAISERRDFPYTF. CDR3 bases: TGTGCCATCAGTGAGCGCAGGGACTTCCCCTACACCTTC.

There are a few counts of this clonotype. The chain has TRBV12-3 or TRBV12-4 and TRBJ2-7; TRBD1 aligns across 7 bases. Trimming cost V 6 bases and J 10 bases; bases outside gene matches: 9. CDR3 size: 12 residues. CDR3 region: CASSLGDREQYF. For the CDR3, the DNA is TGTGCCAGCAGCTTGGGGGACAGAGAACAGTACTTC.

The CDR3 sequence: CASSLVLQVEKLFF. Written as DNA, the CDR3 is TGTGCCAGCAGCTTAGTCTTGCAGGTTGAAAAACTGTTTTTT. The chain joins TRBV7-2 to TRBJ1-4; D not resolved. CDR3 length: 14 amino acids. From germline, CDR1 is SGHTA and CDR2 FQGNSA. Trimming took 1 base from V and 7 from J, leaving 10 bases between them.

V gene TRBV25-1 combines with J gene TRBJ2-7; a weak D match, TRBD1 (6 bases). V lost 8 bases, J lost 3 bases, and 14 bases lay in between. Per the germline V gene, CDR1 is MGHDK and CDR2 is SYGVNS. The CDR3 contains 13 residues. CDR3 amino acids: CASRDTHYYEQYF. The CDR3 DNA reads TGTGCCAGCCGGGACACACACTACTACGAGCAGTACTTC.

This clonotype has just a few counts. The rearrangement uses TRBV29-1 and TRBJ1-2, with TRBD1 identical over 7 bases. Trimming cost V 4 bases and J 6 bases; bases outside gene matches: 11. Germline V gives CDR1 SQVTM, CDR2 ANQGSEA. CDR3 length equals 14 residues. Here the CDR3 DNA reads TGCAGCGTTGCGACCCCGGGACAGTTAGATGGCTACACCTTC. This sequence encodes CSVATPGQLDGYTF.

This chain joins TRBV12-3 or TRBV12-4 and TRBJ2-3, with 11 bases aligning to TRBD1. With V trimmed by 6 bases and J by 4 bases, 6 bases remained unmatched. This CDR3 has 15 amino acids. CDR3 loop: CASSRDRGSSDTQYF. For the CDR3, the DNA is TGTGCCAGCAGCCGGGACAGGGGGAGTTCAGATACGCAGTATTTT.

The chain is built from TRBV11-2 and TRBJ2-3; no definite D call. CDR1 is SGHAT and CDR2 is FQNNGV in the germline V gene. V lost 2 bases and J 6 bases, leaving 21 bases between the germline ends. The CDR3 covers 17 residues. The CDR3 sequence: CASSLNRAGRTSDTQYF. In nucleotides, the CDR3 is TGTGCCAGCAGCTTAAATAGGGCCGGTCGAACAAGCGATACGCAGTATTTT.

V and J are TRBV10-3 and TRBJ2-4; 7 bases fit TRBD2. The DNA matches TRBJ2-7 better at its end, which makes the J call doubtful. The CDR3 is 13 residues long. CDR1 ENHRY and CDR2 SYGVKD come from the germline V gene. The CDR3 bases are TGTGCCATCCGCGGGGCGGGGGAAAACGAGCAGTACTTC. This gives the protein CAIRGAGENEQYF.

This clonotype has only a few counts. The genes are TRBV7-8 and TRBJ2-7, with D perhaps assigned TRBD1 or TRBD2 (6 bases each). Looked up from germline, CDR1 is SGHVS and CDR2 is FQNEAQ. Trimming left V 5 bases short and J 3 bases short, with 17 bases between. The CDR3 consists of 15 residues. CDR3 loop: CASSRTGKGGYEQYF. The CDR3 nucleotides read TGTGCCAGCAGCCGCACAGGGAAGGGGGGCTACGAGCAGTACTTC.

This chain connects TRBV5-1 to TRBJ2-5, with TRBD1 matching over 9 bases. Near its end, the DNA agrees better with TRBJ2-7, so the J call may be wrong. This CDR3 has 15 amino acids. Germline V gene sequence: CDR1 SGHRS, CDR2 YFSETQ. In nucleotides, the CDR3 is TGCGCCAGCAGCCCCGGACAGGGGTCGATCGACGAGCAGTACTTC. Translated, it gives CASSPGQGSIDEQYF.

This clonotype has more than one count but fewer than ten. V is TRBV11-2 and J is TRBJ2-3; D not certain. CDR1 is SGHAT and CDR2 is FQNNGV in the germline V gene. This CDR3 is 13 amino acids long. Trimming pared 6 bases from V and 6 bases from J, leaving 13 bases between. The CDR3 region has the DNA TGTGCCAGCAGGTCTATAACTACGGATACGCAGTATTTT. It encodes CASRSITTDTQYF.

The J gene is TRBJ2-5, the V gene TRBV9, with D perhaps matching TRBD2 (5 bases). This CDR3 has 13 amino acids. Trimming stripped 4 bases from V and 2 bases from J, with 9 bases between. From germline, CDR1 is SGDLS and CDR2 YYNGEE. The CDR3 DNA is TGTGCCAGCAGCCCGACTAATCAAGAGACCCAGTACTTC. Amino acids: CASSPTNQETQYF.

The gene calls are TRBV5-5 and TRBJ2-5, with D perhaps matching TRBD1 (5 bases). V lost 0 bases and J 2 bases, leaving 14 bases between the germline ends. Germline CDR1 SGHKS, CDR2 YYEKEE (reference sequence). The CDR3 is made up of 16 amino acids. The CDR3 reads CASSLGQRQPQETQYF. The CDR3 DNA is TGTGCCAGCAGCTTGGGCCAACGACAGCCTCAAGAGACCCAGTACTTC.

This rearrangement joins TRBV4-1 to TRBJ2-1, with D unresolved. The CDR3 loop spans 16 amino acids. The ends were cut back, 4 bases at V and 4 bases at J, with 17 bases in the middle. The V gene's germline CDR1 is MGHRA and CDR2 YSYEKL. DNA of the CDR3: TGCGCCAGCAGCCCTCAAAGGGTAGACGGTTACAATGAGCAGTTCTTC. This sequence encodes CASSPQRVDGYNEQFF.

This clonotype was seen a handful of times. V usage is TRBV24-1 and J usage is TRBJ2-1; D possibly corresponds to TRBD1 (6 bases). Trimming stripped 3 bases from V and 8 bases from J, with 10 bases between. This CDR3 is built from 13 residues. CDR1 and CDR2 (germline): KGHDR, SFDVKD. As DNA, the CDR3 is TGTGCCACCAGTGATAACAGGGTAGATGAGCAGTTCTTC. Translating it yields CATSDNRVDEQFF.

This clonotype turned up a few times. The junction differs from germline at one of its ends, possibly a read error. CDR3 coding DNA: TGTGCTAGCAGCCCGGGATTCAGACTAGCGACGGAGACCCAGTACTTC. It is translated as CASSPGFRLATETQYF. The chain is built from TRBV7-7 and TRBJ2-5, with 8 bases fitting TRBD2. The CDR3 is 16 residues long. Germline-derived CDR1 and CDR2 are SSHAT and FNYEAQ (reference sequence).

This clonotype was picked up a small number of times. V gene TRBV18 combines with J gene TRBJ1-1; D remains ambiguous. V was trimmed by 6 bases and J by 0 bases, leaving 8 bases between them. The CDR3 runs to 13 residues. CDR1 is KGHSH, CDR2 LQKENI, per germline. The DNA of the CDR3 is TGTGCCAGCTCCCCCCAAGTGAACACTGAAGCTTTCTTT. Its translation: CASSPQVNTEAFF.